This entry lists 21 T cell receptor beta chains sequenced from one sample in a study of T cells after yellow fever vaccination. TCRdb passed the 5' RACE reads through MiXCR, listing each CDR3 protein once. The sample lists under 400,000 distinct CDR3 sequences, around 12% seen once, with about 3% in the top ten. Specimen: CD4+ T cells sorted from PBMCs, collected 15 days after the yellow fever booster vaccination. The receptors were gathered from a man younger than 35 who received the YFV17D yellow fever vaccine.

V and J are TRBV4-2 and TRBJ2-1; D may be TRBD2 (7 bases). The CDR3 totals 14 residues. Trimming removed 5 bases from V and 8 bases from J, with 16 bases in between. Germline V gene data show CDR1 as LGHNA and CDR2 as YNFKEQ. CDR3 nucleotides: TGTGCCAGCAGCTCCCCGGGGGGCTTGTATGAGCAGTTCTTC. As protein: CASSSPGGLYEQFF.

The gene calls are TRBV12-3 or TRBV12-4 and TRBJ2-5; D possibly corresponds to TRBD1 (6 bases). V was cut by 7 bases and J by 4 bases, with 16 bases left in between. The CDR3 has 14 amino acids. CDR3 loop: CASTSRGARETQYF. For the CDR3, the DNA is TGTGCCAGCACCTCCAGGGGAGCCCGAGAGACCCAGTACTTC.

This clonotype was picked up many times. The chain links TRBV20-1 to TRBJ2-3; 9 bases match TRBD1. The CDR3 has 14 amino acids. The V gene's germline CDR1 is DFQATT and CDR2 SNEGSKA (reference sequence). With V trimmed by 6 bases and J by 5 bases, 9 bases remained unmatched. The CDR3 spells CSASPGQGKDTQYF. The CDR3 region has the DNA TGCAGTGCCAGCCCGGGACAGGGTAAAGATACGCAGTATTTT.

This clonotype was found many times. The chain carries TRBV7-3 and TRBJ2-1; 7 bases map to TRBD2. The CDR3 is 13 residues long. Germline V gives CDR1 SGHTA, CDR2 FQGTGA. V lost 2 bases and J lost 6; bases outside the gene matches: 1. CDR3: CASSLGGGNEQFF. In DNA, the CDR3 is TGTGCCAGCAGCTTAGGGGGGGGCAATGAGCAGTTCTTC.

V is TRBV18 and J is TRBJ1-5; D ambiguous. The V gene's germline CDR1 is KGHSH and CDR2 LQKENI. V was pared by 2 bases and J by 6 bases, with 5 bases between. The CDR3 is 12 residues long. CDR3 residues: CASSPEGQPQHF. CDR3 DNA: TGTGCCAGCTCACCAGAGGGTCAGCCCCAGCATTTT.

In this sample, this clonotype turned up a few times. The V call is TRBV24-1, the J call TRBJ2-3, with D unresolved. V lost 6 bases to trimming and J lost 6 bases, with 6 bases between them. The CDR3 extends over 11 amino acids. Germline loops: CDR1 KGHDR, CDR2 SFDVKD. The CDR3 sequence: CATSLGDTQYF. CDR3 nucleotides: TGTGCCACCAGTCTAGGGGATACGCAGTATTTT.

V usage is TRBV4-1 and J usage is TRBJ2-7; unclear D gene. V was pared by 0 bases and J by 3 bases, with 12 bases between. CDR1 MGHRA and CDR2 YSYEKL come from the germline V gene. This CDR3 comprises 15 residues. CDR3 protein: CASSQDRNGYYEQYF. Written as DNA, the CDR3 is TGCGCCAGCAGCCAAGATCGTAACGGGTACTACGAGCAGTACTTC.

In its sample, this clonotype was seen a few times. The V gene is TRBV6-5, the J gene TRBJ1-2, with D tentatively TRBD1 (6 bases). V gave up 1 base and J gave up 4 bases, with 19 bases separating them. The CDR3 consists of 17 residues. The germline V gene has CDR1 MNHEY and CDR2 SVGAGI. The CDR3 loop reads CASSYWGARVDGYGYTF. CDR3 bases: TGTGCCAGCAGTTACTGGGGGGCGCGGGTCGACGGCTATGGCTACACCTTC.

This clonotype was counted between two and nine times. The J gene is TRBJ2-1, the V gene TRBV5-1; 7 bases map to TRBD1. The length of the CDR3 is 15 residues. Trimming cost V 7 bases and J 7 bases; bases outside gene matches: 14. Looked up from germline, CDR1 is SGHRS and CDR2 is YFSETQ. CDR3 loop: CASAKVQGRGNEQFF. CDR3 coding DNA: TGCGCCAGCGCAAAGGTCCAGGGCAGGGGGAATGAGCAGTTCTTC.

The chain has TRBV6-6 and TRBJ2-7, with D perhaps matching TRBD1 or TRBD2 (6 bases each). V was clipped by 8 bases and J by 4 bases, with 15 bases between them. This CDR3 spans 13 amino acids. CDR1 MNHNY and CDR2 SVGAGI come from the germline V gene (reference sequence). CDR3 protein: CASRGPGAYEQYV. The CDR3, as DNA: TGTGCCAGCCGAGGACCGGGGGCGTACGAGCAGTACGTC.

A few counts support this clonotype. The J gene is TRBJ2-1, the V gene TRBV29-1; TRBD2 might be the D (5 bases). The CDR3 is made up of 15 amino acids. Germline CDR1 is SQVTM and CDR2 is ANQGSEA. The V end lost 4 bases, the J end lost 0 bases, and 13 bases lay between the germline ends. Written as DNA, the CDR3 is TGCAGCGTTGCGAGGACTCTTGCCTCCTACAATGAGCAGTTCTTC. Residues: CSVARTLASYNEQFF.

The chain uses TRBV4-3 and TRBJ2-1, with D perhaps TRBD2 (6 bases). CDR3 length: 15 amino acids. Trimming stripped 1 base from V and 7 bases from J, with 14 bases between. Germline V lookup: CDR1 LGHNA, CDR2 YSLEER. The CDR3 here is CASSQVWRVRNEQFF. CDR3 coding DNA: TGCGCCAGCAGCCAAGTTTGGAGGGTGAGGAATGAGCAGTTCTTC.

This clonotype was observed a handful of times. The chain carries TRBV6-4 and TRBJ2-3; D remains ambiguous. V was shortened by 1 base and J by 1 base, with 3 bases between the two germline ends. The CDR3 runs 13 residues. Germline values: CDR1 MRHNA, CDR2 SNTAGT. The CDR3: CASSDFGTDTQYF. The DNA of the CDR3 is TGTGCCAGCAGTGACTTTGGCACAGATACGCAGTATTTT.

This clonotype was found a few times. The rearrangement links TRBV28 to TRBJ2-5; D possibly corresponds to TRBD1 (7 bases). CDR3 length: 16 amino acids. V dropped 3 bases and J dropped 1 base, with 15 bases sitting between them. The V gene's germline CDR1 is MDHEN and CDR2 SYDVKM. CDR3 amino acids: CASSLSGGLSQETQYF. The DNA of the CDR3 is TGTGCCAGCAGTTTGTCAGGGGGGCTAAGCCAAGAGACCCAGTACTTC.

This clonotype has more than one count but fewer than ten. V gene TRBV4-1 combines with J gene TRBJ2-7; 7 bases map to TRBD1. The CDR3 consists of 14 residues. Germline V lookup: CDR1 MGHRA, CDR2 YSYEKL. J was trimmed by 6 bases and V by 5 bases; bases with no gene match: 10. The CDR3 coding sequence is TGCGCCAGCAGCGAAAGACAGGGAAGGGGCGAGCAGTACGTC. Translating gives CASSERQGRGEQYV.

This chain joins TRBV5-4 and TRBJ1-2; D remains ambiguous. Germline loops: CDR1 SGHNT, CDR2 YYREEE (reference sequence). Trimming cost V 3 bases and J 2 bases, with 17 bases left between them. This CDR3 spans 16 amino acids. The CDR3 here is CASSSGGSFWNYGYTF. CDR3 DNA: TGTGCCAGCAGCTCCGGCGGGAGCTTTTGGAACTATGGCTACACCTTC.

This clonotype has only a few counts. The chain combines TRBV21-1 with TRBJ2-7; the table names TRBD2, a call not compared with the DNA. TRBV21-1 is a recognized pseudogene. The CDR3 has 11 amino acids. Here the CDR3 DNA reads TGTGCCAGCAGCAGGACTTCCGGGCAGTACGTC. This encodes CASSRTSGQYV.

V and J are TRBV4-3 and TRBJ1-6; D might be TRBD1 (6 bases). CDR1 is LGHNA, CDR2 YSLEER, per germline. The ends were cut back, 0 bases at V and 9 bases at J, with 18 bases in the middle. The CDR3 extends over 17 amino acids. The CDR3 reads CASSQDSWGATSSPLHF. CDR3 coding DNA: TGCGCCAGCAGCCAAGATTCTTGGGGGGCGACTAGTTCACCCCTCCACTTT.

This clonotype was picked up a small number of times. This chain connects TRBV4-1 to TRBJ2-2; 10 positions match TRBD2. Looked up from germline, CDR1 is MGHRA and CDR2 is YSYEKL. The CDR3 is made up of 17 amino acids. Trimming removed 4 bases from V and 3 bases from J; junction bases left unmatched: 8. CDR3 DNA sequence: TGCGCCAGCAGCCTACGAGCGGGGGGGATAGACACCGGGGAGCTGTTTTTT. Amino acid sequence: CASSLRAGGIDTGELFF.

DNA for the CDR3: TGTGCCAGCTCACCCCCGACTAGCCCTACGCAGTATTTT. Protein: CASSPPTSPTQYF. The rearrangement joins TRBV18 to TRBJ2-3; 7 nucleotides align to TRBD2. The CDR3 consists of 13 residues. V trimming: 3 bases; J trimming: 8 bases; junction bases outside the gene matches: 5. Per the germline V gene, CDR1 is KGHSH and CDR2 is LQKENI. The full variable domain, rest sourced from reference TRBV18 and TRBJ2-3, is NAGVMQNPRHLVRRRGQEARLRCSPMKGHSHVYWYRQLPEEGLKFMVYLQKENIIDESGMPKERFSAEFPKEGPSILRIQQVVRGDSAAYFCASSPPTSPTQYFGPGTRLTVL.

This clonotype came up a few times. This chain connects TRBV12-3 or TRBV12-4 to TRBJ1-5; D gene unclear. This CDR3 comprises 17 residues. V was cut by 10 bases and J by 4 bases, with 26 bases left in between. In DNA form, the CDR3 reads TGTGCCACCGCTGAGAGCCGGGGATCTCTTAGGAATCAGCCCCAGCATTTT. Protein sequence: CATAESRGSLRNQPQHF.